This record looks at one T cell receptor (beta chain) sequence and its context. Generated by immunoSEQ multiplex PCR, the TCRdb table keeps only in-frame clones and is missing some. The sample consists of 85,000 to 100,000 clones, about 92% of them appearing once. The sample comes from a study of T cell changes during pregnancy in multiple sclerosis. The CDR3 length is 15 residues. CDR1 and CDR2 (germline): SGHVS, FQNEAQ. J was trimmed by 8 bases and V by 2 bases; bases with no gene match: 6. V is TRBV7-8 and J is TRBJ1-4; TRBD1 aligns across 9 bases. This material consisted of peripheral blood, taken in the first trimester of pregnancy. The sequence came from a female donor with multiple sclerosis, enrolled in a pregnancy study. The CDR3 nucleotides read TGTGCCAGCAGCTTATCCGGGACAGGGAGAGAAAAACTGTTTTTT. Translating it yields CASSLSGTGREKLFF.